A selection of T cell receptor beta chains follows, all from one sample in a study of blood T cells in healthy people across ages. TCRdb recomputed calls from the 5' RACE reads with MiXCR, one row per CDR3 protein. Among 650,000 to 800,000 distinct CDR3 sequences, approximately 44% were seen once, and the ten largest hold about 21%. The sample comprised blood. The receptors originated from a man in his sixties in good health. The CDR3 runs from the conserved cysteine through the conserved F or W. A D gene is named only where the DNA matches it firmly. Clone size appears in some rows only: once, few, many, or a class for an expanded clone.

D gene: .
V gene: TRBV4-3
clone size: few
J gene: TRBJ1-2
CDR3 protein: CASSQDPAGGYTF
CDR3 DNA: TGCGCCAGCAGCCAAGATCCCGCCGGAGGCTACACCTTC

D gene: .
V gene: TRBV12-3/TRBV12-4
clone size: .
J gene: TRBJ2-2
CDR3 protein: CASSLGATIGELFF
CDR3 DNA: TGTGCCAGCAGTTTAGGTGCAACAATCGGGGAGCTGTTTTTT

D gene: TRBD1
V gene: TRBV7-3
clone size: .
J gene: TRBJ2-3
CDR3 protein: CASSLIGGQGADTQYF
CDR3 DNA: TGTGCCAGCAGCTTAATAGGGGGACAGGGGGCAGATACGCAGTATTTT

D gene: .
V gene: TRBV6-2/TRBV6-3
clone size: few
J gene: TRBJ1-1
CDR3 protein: CASSTRLRSNTEAFF
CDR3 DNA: TGTGCCAGCAGTACTCGACTCAGGTCGAACACTGAAGCTTTCTTT

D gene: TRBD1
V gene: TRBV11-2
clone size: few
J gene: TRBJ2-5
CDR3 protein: CASSYRTGQETQYF
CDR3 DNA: TGTGCCAGCAGCTACCGGACAGGGCAAGAGACCCAGTACTTC

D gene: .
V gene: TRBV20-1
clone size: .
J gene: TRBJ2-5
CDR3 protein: CSARPRETARETQYF
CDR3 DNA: TGCAGTGCTAGACCCAGAGAGACAGCCCGAGAGACCCAGTACTTC

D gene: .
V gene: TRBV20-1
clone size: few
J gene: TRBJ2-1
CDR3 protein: CSANPTQGNEQFF
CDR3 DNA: TGCAGTGCAAACCCAACTCAGGGTAATGAGCAGTTCTTC

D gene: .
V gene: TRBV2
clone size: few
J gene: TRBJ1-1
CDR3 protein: CASSDPDFPHQTEAFF
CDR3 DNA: TGTGCCAGCAGTGACCCGGACTTTCCCCACCAGACTGAAGCTTTCTTT

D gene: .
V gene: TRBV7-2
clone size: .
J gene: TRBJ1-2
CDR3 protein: CASSPRGFDYGYTF
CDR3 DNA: TGTGCCAGCAGCCCACGGGGGTTCGACTATGGCTACACCTTC

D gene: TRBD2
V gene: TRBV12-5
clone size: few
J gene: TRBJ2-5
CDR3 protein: CASGLPHPGLAGGLETQYF
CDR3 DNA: TGTGCTAGTGGTTTGCCCCATCCGGGACTAGCGGGGGGGCTCGAGACCCAGTACTTC

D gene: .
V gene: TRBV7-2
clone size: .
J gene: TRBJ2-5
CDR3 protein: CASSPALTQYF
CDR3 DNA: TGTGCCAGCAGCCCGGCATTGACCCAGTACTTC

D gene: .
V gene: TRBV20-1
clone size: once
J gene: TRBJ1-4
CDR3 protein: CSARGRQGLGEKLFF
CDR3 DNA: TGCAGTGCTAGGGGACGGCAGGGTTTAGGGGAAAAACTGTTTTTT

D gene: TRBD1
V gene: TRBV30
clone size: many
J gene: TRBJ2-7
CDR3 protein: CAWSGRRGFAYEQYF
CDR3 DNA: TGTGCCTGGAGTGGGCGCAGGGGGTTCGCCTACGAGCAGTACTTC

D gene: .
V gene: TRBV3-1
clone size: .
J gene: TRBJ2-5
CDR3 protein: CASSSRQGTQETQYF
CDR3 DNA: TGTGCCAGCAGCTCGCGACAAGGAACTCAAGAGACCCAGTACTTC